This T cell receptor beta chain is from a study of OX40 agonist ivuxolimab in advanced cancers. Background on the study: The drug used for patients, ivuxolimab, was an agonistic anti-OX40 (CD134) antibody.

The germline gives CDR1 LNHDA, CDR2 SQIVND (reference sequence). The CDR3 has 13 amino acids. V lost 9 bases to trimming and J lost 5 bases, with 16 bases between them. Produced via immunoSEQ multiplex PCR; TCRdb's table is partial and in-frame only. The sample includes around 52,000 clones, about 83% seen only once; the top ten take approximately 2.8%. The chain combines TRBV19 with TRBJ1-1, with D maybe TRBD1 (6 bases). This receptor was obtained from an adult with an advanced solid tumor such as melanoma, head and neck, liver or kidney cancer. This specimen consisted of CD4+ or CD8+ T cells sorted from blood, obtained in a trial of the OX40 agonist ivuxolimab. For the CDR3, the DNA is TGTGCCAGCCACAGGGAACGTGGGACTGAAGCTTTCTTT. Translating it yields CASHRERGTEAFF. The entire variable domain, with the rest obtained from reference TRBV19 and TRBJ1-1, is as follows: DGGITQSPKYLFRKEGQNVTLSCEQNLNHDAMYWYRQDPGQGLRLIYYSQIVNDFQKGDIAEGYSVSREKKESFPLTVTSAQKNPTAFYLCASHRERGTEAFFGQGTRLTVV.